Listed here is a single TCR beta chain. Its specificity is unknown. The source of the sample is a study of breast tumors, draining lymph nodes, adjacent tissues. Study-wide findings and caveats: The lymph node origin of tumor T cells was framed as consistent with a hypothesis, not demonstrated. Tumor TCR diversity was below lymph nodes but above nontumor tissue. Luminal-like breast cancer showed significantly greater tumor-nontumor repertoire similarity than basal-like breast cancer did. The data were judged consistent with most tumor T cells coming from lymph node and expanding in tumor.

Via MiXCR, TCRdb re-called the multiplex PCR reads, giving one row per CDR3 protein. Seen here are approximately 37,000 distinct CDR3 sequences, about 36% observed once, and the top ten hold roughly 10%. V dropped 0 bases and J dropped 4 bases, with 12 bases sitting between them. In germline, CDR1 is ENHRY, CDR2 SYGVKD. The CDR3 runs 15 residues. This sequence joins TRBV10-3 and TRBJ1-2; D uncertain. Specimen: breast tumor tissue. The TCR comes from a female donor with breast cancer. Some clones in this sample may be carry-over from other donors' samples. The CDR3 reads CAISESGSPAYGYTF. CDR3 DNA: TGTGCCATCAGTGAGTCAGGTAGCCCTGCCTATGGCTACACCTTC.